This TCR beta chain stems from a study of CD8 T cells in ankylosing spondylitis (dated by TCRdb to the late 2010s). About the full investigation: The study profiled T cell receptor beta repertoires in healthy donors and ankylosing spondylitis patients to find disease-linked TCR variants. Peripheral blood samples were taken, and synovial fluid was additionally collected from ankylosing spondylitis patients. The whole study cohort included under 140 healthy donors and 20 to 30 ankylosing spondylitis patients. Overall study outcomes, separate from this receptor: Some motif variants had previously been reported in the synovial fluid and blood of reactive arthritis patients, which suggests shared mechanisms of disease initiation. A CD8+ phenotype was shown by the disease-linked clones, which were found at relatively low frequencies in peripheral blood. A TCR beta motif of about eight highly homologous amino acid variants appeared characteristic of blood from ankylosing spondylitis patients. The disease-linked clones were reported to be significantly enriched in matched synovial fluid samples from ankylosing spondylitis patients.

At least ten counts were recorded for this clonotype. There is no known antigen for this receptor. Base qualities are not recorded, but no much larger clone differs from it by a single base. The CDR3 covers 12 residues, taking in both the cysteine and the phenylalanine. The CDR3 DNA has 36 bases and is translated from base 1. CDR1 and CDR2 were assigned from the germline V gene (reference sequence) as DFQATT and SNEGSKA. V is clipped by 6 bases and J by 2 bases, and the sequence between their germline boundaries is 11 bases long. The instrument given in TCRdb is Illumina HiSeq 2500. Quantitative 5'-RACE with molecular barcodes was used to prepare TCR beta libraries. The study's own analysis went as follows. A new computational method based on a probabilistic model of VDJ rearrangement was used to identify disease-linked TCR variants. TCRdb reworked the public reads: Q25 trimming with fastp, MiXCR clone assembly, productive beta chains retained. Rows are unified per CDR3 protein, each entry keeping the most common DNA and genes. What appears here as the V and J calls and clone size reflects TCRdb's work, not the paper's. This sample lists about 250,000 distinct CDR3 sequences; approximately 8.4% were detected once. The ten largest clones represent roughly 5% of the sample.

The sequenced material came from blood, either unsorted or a sorted T cell fraction (not recorded which). The clonotype comes from a female donor with ankylosing spondylitis or in good health (not recorded which). The chain couples TRBV20-1 to TRBJ2-7; the D gene lacks a confident call. The CDR3 here reads CSAYTWAYEQYF. In nucleotide form, the sequence is TGCAGTGCCTATACGTGGGCCTACGAGCAGTACTTC.